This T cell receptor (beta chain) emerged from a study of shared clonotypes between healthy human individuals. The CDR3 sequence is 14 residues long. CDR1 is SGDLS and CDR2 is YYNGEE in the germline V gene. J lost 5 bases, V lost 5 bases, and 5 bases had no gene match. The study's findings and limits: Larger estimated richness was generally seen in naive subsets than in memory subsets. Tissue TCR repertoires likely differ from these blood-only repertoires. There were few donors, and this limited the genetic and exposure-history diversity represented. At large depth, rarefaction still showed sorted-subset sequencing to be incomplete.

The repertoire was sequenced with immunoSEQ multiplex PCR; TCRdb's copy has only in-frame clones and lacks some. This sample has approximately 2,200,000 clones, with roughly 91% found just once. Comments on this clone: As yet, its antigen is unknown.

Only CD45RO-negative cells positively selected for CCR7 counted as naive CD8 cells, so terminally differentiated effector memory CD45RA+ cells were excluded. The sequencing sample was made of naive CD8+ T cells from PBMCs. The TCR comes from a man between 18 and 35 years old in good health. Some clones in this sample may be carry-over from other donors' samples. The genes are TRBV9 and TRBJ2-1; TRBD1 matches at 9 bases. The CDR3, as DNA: TGTGCCAGCAGAGTCCGGGACAGGGACAATGAGCAGTTCTTC. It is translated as CASRVRDRDNEQFF.